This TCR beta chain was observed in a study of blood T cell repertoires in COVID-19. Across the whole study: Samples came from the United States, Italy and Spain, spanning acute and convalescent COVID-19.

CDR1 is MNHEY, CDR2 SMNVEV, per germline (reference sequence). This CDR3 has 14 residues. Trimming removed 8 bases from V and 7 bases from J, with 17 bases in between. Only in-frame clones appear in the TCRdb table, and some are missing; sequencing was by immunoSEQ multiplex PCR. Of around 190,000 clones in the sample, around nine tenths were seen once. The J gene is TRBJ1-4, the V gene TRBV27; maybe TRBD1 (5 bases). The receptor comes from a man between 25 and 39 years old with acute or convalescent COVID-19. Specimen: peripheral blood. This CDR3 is CASGRGGAGEKLFF. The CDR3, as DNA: TGTGCCAGCGGGAGGGGCGGGGCCGGTGAAAAACTGTTTTTT.